This T cell receptor beta chain was observed in a study of glioma-infiltrating T cells after dendritic cell vaccination. Across the whole study: Autologous tumor lysate-pulsed dendritic cell vaccination was given between the early 2000s and the early 2010s. Patients received three intradermal dendritic cell vaccine injections at biweekly intervals.

Documented time point: after dendritic cell vaccination, including at tumor progression/relapse. Points from the study as a whole: Estimated pretreatment TIL content predicted outcome after dendritic cell vaccination.

Concerning this clone itself: The target antigen is unknown.

The CDR3 contains 14 residues. The germline gives CDR1 MNHNY, CDR2 SVGAGI (reference sequence). V lost 7 bases to trimming and J lost 2 bases; unmatched junction nucleotides: 7. Using immunoSEQ multiplex PCR, the repertoire was profiled, and TCRdb retains in-frame clones only, with some absent. The top ten hold 5.3% of the sample, which has tens of thousands of clones, roughly 90% seen once. This receptor was taken from a human donor with glioblastoma. Sequencing was performed on blood, taken after dendritic cell vaccination. V and J are TRBV6-6 and TRBJ2-7; TRBD1 aligns across 8 bases. CDR3 nucleotide sequence: TGTGCCAGCAAAAGGACAGGGAGCACCTACGAGCAGTACTTC. It translates to CASKRTGSTYEQYF.